Each of the 25 T cell receptor beta chains below was sequenced from the same sample in a study of technical replicates of blood from a handful of donors. Using immunoSEQ multiplex PCR, the repertoire was profiled, and TCRdb retains in-frame clones only, with some absent. The sample records approximately 100,000 clones, roughly 95% being singletons. The source material was T cells isolated from PBMCs. The receptor set was obtained from a human donor in good health.

The chain links TRBV28 to TRBJ2-1; D might be TRBD1 (6 bases). From germline, CDR1 is MDHEN and CDR2 SYDVKM. The CDR3 extends over 12 amino acids. Trimming pared 6 bases from V and 10 bases from J, leaving 13 bases between. Here the CDR3 DNA reads TGTGCCAGCAGCCTCTTCAGGGGCGAGCAGTTCTTC. The encoded protein is CASSLFRGEQFF. Supplemented by reference TRBV28 and TRBJ2-1, the full variable domain reads DVKVTQSSRYLVKRTGEKVFLECVQDMDHENMFWYRQDPGLGLRLIYFSYDVKMKEKGDIPEGYSVSREKKERFSLILESASTNQTSMYLCASSLFRGEQFFGPGTRLTVL.

The chain carries TRBV9 and TRBJ1-4, with 7 bases aligning to TRBD1. Germline V gives CDR1 SGDLS, CDR2 YYNGEE. V shed 0 bases and J 7 bases; nucleotides not matched to a gene: 6. The CDR3 sequence is 15 residues long. The CDR3 spells CASSVAEGASEKLFF. The CDR3 nucleotides are TGTGCCAGCAGCGTAGCGGAGGGGGCGTCTGAAAAACTGTTTTTT.

The J gene is TRBJ1-2, the V gene TRBV4-1; TRBD1 agrees at 9 bases. The CDR3 totals 13 residues. The ends lost 6 bases at V and 4 bases at J; junction bases unmatched: 3. From germline, CDR1 is MGHRA and CDR2 YSYEKL. The CDR3 DNA is TGCGCCAGCAGGCCGACAGGGGGCTATGGCTACACCTTC. As protein: CASRPTGGYGYTF.

The J gene is TRBJ1-1, the V gene TRBV7-5; TRBD1 is the table's D call and was not checked against the DNA. TRBV7-5 is deemed a pseudogene. The CDR3 loop spans 17 amino acids. DNA of the CDR3: TGTGTCAGAAGCTGGAGGACAGGGGAGGTACTCTTCACTGAAGCTTTCTTT. Amino acid sequence: CVRSWRTGEVLFTEAFF.

As DNA, the CDR3 is TGTGCCAGTAGCAGAGGAACTAGCGGGGGGACTACCGGGGAGCTGTTTTTT. Its protein is CASSRGTSGGTTGELFF. V is TRBV19 and J is TRBJ2-2; 12 nucleotides align to TRBD2. CDR1 LNHDA and CDR2 SQIVND come from the germline V gene (reference sequence). CDR3 length: 17 amino acids. J lost 5 bases, V lost 6 bases, and 10 bases had no gene match.

The V gene is TRBV19, the J gene TRBJ1-1; no clear D gene. Germline values: CDR1 LNHDA, CDR2 SQIVND (reference sequence). This CDR3 is built from 13 residues. With 4 bases removed from V and 3 bases from J, the gap between germline ends came to 9 bases. The CDR3 sequence: CASSTERYTEAFF. The CDR3 nucleotides are TGTGCCAGTAGTACCGAGCGATACACTGAAGCTTTCTTT.

The genes are TRBV7-9 and TRBJ1-3; D call uncertain. CDR1 is SEHNR, CDR2 FQNEAQ, per germline (reference sequence). The CDR3 is 16 residues long. V was cut by 2 bases and J by 0 bases, with 11 bases left in between. The CDR3 DNA sequence: TGTGCCAGCAGCTTACTAGACCGCTACTCTGGAAACACCATATATTTT. Its translation: CASSLLDRYSGNTIYF.

The CDR3 sequence is CASSSTGSGANVLTF. The CDR3 DNA reads as TGTGCCAGCAGCTCTACAGGATCTGGGGCCAACGTCCTGACTTTC. The chain combines TRBV27 with TRBJ2-6, with a weak D call TRBD1 (5 bases). The CDR3 sequence is 15 residues long. V lost 6 bases to trimming and J lost 1 base, with 10 bases between them. Germline CDR1 and CDR2: MNHEY and SMNVEV (reference sequence).

The CDR3 protein is CASRSLFQGASRSYNEQFF. The CDR3 DNA reads TGTGCCAGTAGGAGTCTGTTCCAGGGGGCTTCCCGCTCCTACAATGAGCAGTTCTTC. The chain joins TRBV19 to TRBJ2-1; the match to TRBD1 covers 8 bases. J gave up 0 bases and V 6 bases, and 16 bases lay outside the gene matches. The germline V gene has CDR1 LNHDA and CDR2 SQIVND (reference sequence). CDR3 length equals 19 residues. The complete variable domain, with remaining parts taken from reference TRBV19 and TRBJ2-1, reads DGGITQSPKYLFRKEGQNVTLSCEQNLNHDAMYWYRQDPGQGLRLIYYSQIVNDFQKGDIAEGYSVSREKKESFPLTVTSAQKNPTAFYLCASRSLFQGASRSYNEQFFGPGTRLTVL.

The rearrangement links TRBV28 to TRBJ1-2; D not resolved. CDR3 length: 14 residues. V was shortened by 6 bases and J by 0 bases, with 11 bases between the two germline ends. From germline, CDR1 is MDHEN and CDR2 SYDVKM. CDR3 amino acids: CASSIQSPNYGYTF. CDR3 DNA sequence: TGTGCCAGCAGCATCCAATCCCCTAACTATGGCTACACCTTC.

The CDR3 reads CATSRDRSSYEQYF. The CDR3 nucleotides are TGTGCCACCAGCAGGGACAGAAGCTCCTACGAGCAGTACTTC. The rearrangement joins TRBV15 to TRBJ2-7, with a tentative D call TRBD1 (6 bases). This CDR3 contains 14 residues. CDR1 is LNHNV, CDR2 YYDKDF, per germline (reference sequence). Trimming removed 3 bases from V and 0 bases from J, with 9 bases in between.

The chain is built from TRBV6-1 and TRBJ1-1, with D maybe TRBD1 (6 bases). The CDR3 is 16 residues long. Looked up from germline, CDR1 is MNHNS and CDR2 is SASEGT. Trimming removed 2 bases at V and 0 bases at J, with 13 bases between. This chain's CDR3 is CASSELGRGLNTEAFF. The CDR3, as DNA: TGTGCCAGCAGTGAACTCGGCAGGGGCTTGAACACTGAAGCTTTCTTT.

The rearrangement uses TRBV30 and TRBJ2-1; TRBD2 matches at 8 bases. Per the germline V gene, CDR1 is GTSNPN and CDR2 is SVGIG (reference sequence). This CDR3 has 14 residues. Trimming cost V 1 base and J 8 bases; bases outside gene matches: 7. CDR3 sequence: CAWSDGGGPYEQFF. The CDR3, as DNA: TGTGCCTGGAGTGACGGCGGGGGGCCTTATGAGCAGTTCTTC. The full variable domain, its missing parts supplied by reference TRBV30 and TRBJ2-1, is SQTIHQWPATLVQPVGSPLSLECTVEGTSNPNLYWYRQAAGRGLQLLFYSVGIGQISSEVPQNLSASRPQDRQFILSSKKLLLSDSGFYLCAWSDGGGPYEQFFGPGTRLTVL.

The chain joins TRBV2 to TRBJ2-2; no clear D. Trimming stripped 2 bases from V and 3 bases from J, with 4 bases between. CDR1 SNHLY and CDR2 FYNNEI come from the germline V gene. CDR3 size: 13 residues. CDR3: CASSEQDTGELFF. In DNA form, the CDR3 reads TGTGCCAGCAGTGAACAGGACACCGGGGAGCTGTTTTTT.

CDR3 region: CASSLRGLMNQPQHF. The DNA for the CDR3 is TGTGCCAGCAGCCTCAGGGGTCTGATGAATCAGCCCCAGCATTTT. This chain links TRBV28 with TRBJ1-5, with D maybe TRBD1 (6 bases). Trimming took 6 bases from V and 4 from J, leaving 16 bases between them. Germline V CDR1 and CDR2: MDHEN, SYDVKM. The CDR3 has 15 amino acids. Using reference TRBV28 and TRBJ1-5 for the parts outside the CDR3, the full variable domain is DVKVTQSSRYLVKRTGEKVFLECVQDMDHENMFWYRQDPGLGLRLIYFSYDVKMKEKGDIPEGYSVSREKKERFSLILESASTNQTSMYLCASSLRGLMNQPQHFGDGTRLSIL.

This clone occurred once. The chain carries TRBV28 and TRBJ1-5; 7 positions agree with TRBD1. The CDR3 length is 14 residues. CDR1 MDHEN and CDR2 SYDVKM come from the germline V gene. Germline trimming cut 6 bases from V and 4 bases from J; bases unmatched to any gene: 6. The CDR3, as DNA: TGTGCCAGCAGCCTCGGGACAGATAATCAGCCCCAGCATTTT. Translated: CASSLGTDNQPQHF.

V gene TRBV6-5 combines with J gene TRBJ2-7; D might be TRBD1 (6 bases). V was cut by 0 bases and J by 1 base, with 13 bases left in between. The CDR3 spans 16 residues. Germline V gives CDR1 MNHEY, CDR2 SVGAGI. Written as DNA, the CDR3 is TGTGCCAGCAGTTACTCGACAGGCGGTTTATCCTACGAGCAGTACTTC. It is translated as CASSYSTGGLSYEQYF.

This clone was seen a single time. V usage is TRBV29-1 and J usage is TRBJ2-1, with 11 nucleotides matching TRBD2. Germline assignment: CDR1 SQVTM and CDR2 ANQGSEA. This CDR3 has 15 residues. With V trimmed by 6 bases and J by 4 bases, 8 bases remained unmatched. This chain's CDR3 is CSVYLAGGSYNEQFF. In nucleotides, the CDR3 is TGCAGCGTGTACCTAGCGGGAGGTTCGTACAATGAGCAGTTCTTC.

The chain carries TRBV5-6 and TRBJ2-1; D remains ambiguous. V lost 5 bases and J 4 bases, leaving 19 bases between the germline ends. The CDR3 has 16 amino acids. Germline assignment: CDR1 SGHDT and CDR2 YYEEEE. Here the CDR3 reads CASSPVLHFLYNEQFF. The CDR3 DNA is TGTGCCAGCAGTCCGGTTCTTCACTTTCTATACAATGAGCAGTTCTTC.

This clone has only one observation. The CDR3 DNA reads TGTGCCAGCAGCCCCTTTCACGAGGAGAACACTGAAGCTTTCTTT. Protein sequence: CASSPFHEENTEAFF. The gene calls are TRBV5-6 and TRBJ1-1, with D hard to call. The V gene's germline CDR1 is SGHDT and CDR2 YYEEEE. CDR3 length equals 15 residues. V lost 4 bases and J 1 base, leaving 14 bases between the germline ends. The full variable domain, with the rest looked up from reference TRBV5-6 and TRBJ1-1, is DAGVTQSPTHLIKTRGQQVTLRCSPKSGHDTVSWYQQALGQGPQFIFQYYEEEERQRGNFPDRFSGHQFPNYSSELNVNALLLGDSALYLCASSPFHEENTEAFFGQGTRLTVV.

The chain employs TRBV2 and TRBJ1-4; 9 positions agree with TRBD1. Germline-derived CDR1 and CDR2 are SNHLY and FYNNEI. The V segment lost 7 bases and the J segment 3 bases; nucleotides outside the gene matches: 3. The length of the CDR3 is 14 residues. This CDR3 reads CASTRTGANEKLFF. CDR3 coding DNA: TGTGCCAGCACCAGGACAGGGGCTAATGAAAAACTGTTTTTT.

This clone has only a few counts. The genes are TRBV5-1 and TRBJ1-1, with a weak D call TRBD1 (5 bases). This CDR3 has 14 amino acids. Trimming pared 4 bases from V and 3 bases from J, leaving 13 bases between. Germline values: CDR1 SGHRS, CDR2 YFSETQ. CDR3 sequence (DNA): TGCGCCAGCAGCCGCGGGACGGCGTACACTGAAGCTTTCTTT. This sequence encodes CASSRGTAYTEAFF.

The CDR3 sequence: CASSVDTGVANYGYTF. The CDR3 DNA sequence: TGTGCCAGCAGCGTAGACACAGGGGTAGCTAACTATGGCTACACCTTC. The V call is TRBV9, the J call TRBJ1-2, with TRBD1 identical over 7 bases. J was trimmed by 0 bases and V by 0 bases; bases with no gene match: 5. The germline V gene has CDR1 SGDLS and CDR2 YYNGEE. The length of the CDR3 is 16 residues. Together with reference TRBV9 and TRBJ1-2, the CDR3 gives the full variable domain: DSGVTQTPKHLITATGQRVTLRCSPRSGDLSVYWYQQSLDQGLQFLIQYYNGEERAKGNILERFSAQQFPDLHSELNLSSLELGDSALYFCASSVDTGVANYGYTFGSGTRLTVV.

The rearrangement links TRBV4-1 to TRBJ2-7, with D tentatively TRBD1 (7 bases). CDR3 length: 21 amino acids. Germline V lookup: CDR1 MGHRA, CDR2 YSYEKL. Between the trimmed V and J ends, which lost 3 bases and 0 bases, there was a span of 30 bases. The CDR3 DNA follows: TGCGCCAGCAGCCAGCAGAATAACAGGGGAGGCCGATTCACAGGCTCCTACGAGCAGTACTTC. Translation gives CASSQQNNRGGRFTGSYEQYF.

The genes are TRBV5-1 and TRBJ2-3; perhaps TRBD1 as D (6 bases). CDR3 length: 16 amino acids. Germline loops: CDR1 SGHRS, CDR2 YFSETQ. V dropped 0 bases and J dropped 0 bases, with 11 bases sitting between them. Here the CDR3 reads CASSLAGRGSTDTQYF. In DNA form, the CDR3 reads TGCGCCAGCAGCTTGGCCGGCAGGGGCAGCACAGATACGCAGTATTTT.